These T cell receptor beta chains were read from a single sample in a study of early T cells in non-severe SARS-CoV-2 infection. MiXCR was run by TCRdb on the 5' RACE reads, yielding one entry per CDR3 protein. Of tens of thousands of distinct CDR3 sequences in the sample, over 7.5% are singletons; the top ten hold 8.6%. Sequencing was performed on whole blood. These receptors all come from an adult who was a healthcare worker with PCR-confirmed SARS-CoV-2 infection or an uninfected control (not recorded which). The CDR3 runs from the conserved cysteine through the conserved F or W. Fields, in order: D gene, V gene, clone size, J gene, CDR3 DNA, CDR3 protein. The D gene is left open where the match is weak. Not every row has a clone size; where given, it reads once, few, many or a size class.

D gene: TRBD2; V gene: TRBV7-6; clone size: .; J gene: TRBJ2-1; CDR3 DNA: TGTGCCAGCAGCTCTAGGACGGGGGGGCAGTTCTTC; CDR3 protein: CASSSRTGGQFF
D gene: .; V gene: TRBV7-2; clone size: many; J gene: TRBJ2-3; CDR3 DNA: TGTGCCAGCAGCGCCCCCACAGATACGCAGTATTTT; CDR3 protein: CASSAPTDTQYF
D gene: .; V gene: TRBV5-5; clone size: few; J gene: TRBJ2-6; CDR3 DNA: TGTGCCAGCAGCACAGAACTCTCTGGGGCCAACGTCCTGACTTTC; CDR3 protein: CASSTELSGANVLTF
D gene: .; V gene: TRBV7-9; clone size: few; J gene: TRBJ2-3; CDR3 DNA: TGTGCCAGCAGCACCTCCGGACCTAGCACAGATACGCAGTATTTT; CDR3 protein: CASSTSGPSTDTQYF
D gene: .; V gene: TRBV29-1; clone size: .; J gene: TRBJ2-6; CDR3 DNA: TGCAGCGTGGGGACCAACGTCCTGACTTTC; CDR3 protein: CSVGTNVLTF
D gene: TRBD1; V gene: TRBV3-1; clone size: many; J gene: TRBJ1-2; CDR3 DNA: TGTGCCAGCAGTTACGGGACAGGTGGCTACACCTTC; CDR3 protein: CASSYGTGGYTF
D gene: TRBD1; V gene: TRBV5-6; clone size: .; J gene: TRBJ1-5; CDR3 DNA: TGTGCCAGCAGCTTTGGGACAGGGGGAGGCAATCAGCCCCAGCATTTT; CDR3 protein: CASSFGTGGGNQPQHF
D gene: .; V gene: TRBV20-1; clone size: .; J gene: TRBJ1-1; CDR3 DNA: TGCAGCGGCGAGGGTACCACTGAAGCTTTCTTT; CDR3 protein: CSGEGTTEAFF
D gene: TRBD2; V gene: TRBV7-3; clone size: many; J gene: TRBJ2-3; CDR3 DNA: TGTGCCAGCAGCCGTCCGGGACTAGCGGGAAGCACAGATACGCAGTATTTT; CDR3 protein: CASSRPGLAGSTDTQYF
D gene: .; V gene: TRBV25-1; clone size: many; J gene: TRBJ2-5; CDR3 DNA: TGTGCCAGCAGTATGGGGGAGACCCAGTACTTC; CDR3 protein: CASSMGETQYF
D gene: TRBD2; V gene: TRBV6-2/TRBV6-3; clone size: few; J gene: TRBJ2-3; CDR3 DNA: TGTGCCAGCGGGGCTAGCGGGATGGAGGCAGATACGCAGTATTTT; CDR3 protein: CASGASGMEADTQYF
D gene: TRBD2; V gene: TRBV14; clone size: few; J gene: TRBJ2-1; CDR3 DNA: TGTGCCAGCAGCCAACCACTAGCGGGAGTTTTAAAGTACAATGAGCAGTTCTTC; CDR3 protein: CASSQPLAGVLKYNEQFF
D gene: .; V gene: TRBV7-9; clone size: .; J gene: TRBJ2-7; CDR3 DNA: TGTGCCAGCAGCTTAGGTTACAGCGAGCAGTACTTC; CDR3 protein: CASSLGYSEQYF
D gene: TRBD1; V gene: TRBV20-1; clone size: .; J gene: TRBJ1-1; CDR3 DNA: TGCAGTGCTAGAGATGGGACAGCGAACACTGAAGCTTTCTTT; CDR3 protein: CSARDGTANTEAFF
D gene: .; V gene: TRBV5-1; clone size: .; J gene: TRBJ1-1; CDR3 DNA: TGCGCCAGCAGCTTGACGGGCCTGGGGACTGAAGCTTTCTTT; CDR3 protein: CASSLTGLGTEAFF
D gene: TRBD2; V gene: TRBV18; clone size: few; J gene: TRBJ2-1; CDR3 DNA: TGTGCCAGCCACTTAGAGCGGGACCAGCGGGGCAATGAGCAGTTCTTC; CDR3 protein: CASHLERDQRGNEQFF
D gene: .; V gene: TRBV2; clone size: few; J gene: TRBJ2-4; CDR3 DNA: TGTGCCAGCAGTGAATCGCAGGGTGGCGGAAAAAACATTCAGTACTTC; CDR3 protein: CASSESQGGGKNIQYF
D gene: TRBD1; V gene: TRBV20-1; clone size: few; J gene: TRBJ1-2; CDR3 DNA: TGCAGTGCTAGAGATTACAGGGGTTTAAACTATGGCTACACCTTC; CDR3 protein: CSARDYRGLNYGYTF
D gene: TRBD2; V gene: TRBV10-1; clone size: few; J gene: TRBJ2-7; CDR3 DNA: TGCGCCAGCAGTGCCGCTAGCGGGAGAACGGAGCAGTACTTC; CDR3 protein: CASSAASGRTEQYF
D gene: .; V gene: TRBV7-2; clone size: few; J gene: TRBJ1-6; CDR3 DNA: TGTGCCAGCAGCCCGGAGGGACAATTTAATTCACCCCTCCACTTT; CDR3 protein: CASSPEGQFNSPLHF
D gene: TRBD2; V gene: TRBV10-1; clone size: many; J gene: TRBJ2-2; CDR3 DNA: TGCGCCAGCAGTGATATAGCGGGAGGCCAGGGCGGGGAGCTGTTTTTT; CDR3 protein: CASSDIAGGQGGELFF
D gene: .; V gene: TRBV29-1; clone size: .; J gene: TRBJ2-1; CDR3 DNA: TGCAGCGTCGTGCAGGGCAATGAGCAGTTCTTC; CDR3 protein: CSVVQGNEQFF
D gene: TRBD2; V gene: TRBV5-4; clone size: many; J gene: TRBJ2-7; CDR3 DNA: TGTGCCAGCAGCGTTCCTAGCGGAGATACAAGCGAGCAGTACTTC; CDR3 protein: CASSVPSGDTSEQYF
D gene: TRBD1; V gene: TRBV18; clone size: many; J gene: TRBJ2-7; CDR3 DNA: TGTGCCAGCTCACCTAACAGGGGATCGAGCGAGCAGTACTTC; CDR3 protein: CASSPNRGSSEQYF